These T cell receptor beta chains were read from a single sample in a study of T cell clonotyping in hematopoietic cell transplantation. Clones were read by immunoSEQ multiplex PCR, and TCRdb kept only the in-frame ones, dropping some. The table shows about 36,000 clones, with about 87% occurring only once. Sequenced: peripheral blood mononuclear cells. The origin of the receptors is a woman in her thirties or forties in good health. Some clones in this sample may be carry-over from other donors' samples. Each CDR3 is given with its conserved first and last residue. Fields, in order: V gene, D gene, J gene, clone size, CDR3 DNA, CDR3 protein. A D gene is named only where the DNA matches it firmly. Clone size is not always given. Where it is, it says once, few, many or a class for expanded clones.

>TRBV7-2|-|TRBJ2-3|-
TGTGCCAGCAGTTCCCAGTGGGGAGAGAACACAGATACGCAGTATTTT
CASSSQWGENTDTQYF
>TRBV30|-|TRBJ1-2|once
TGTGCCTGGAGTGTTGGGAGGTCCTATGGCTACACCTTC
CAWSVGRSYGYTF
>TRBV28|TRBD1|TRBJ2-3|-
TGTGCCAGCAGTTTATGGGTCAGGGGGACAGATACGCAGTATTTT
CASSLWVRGTDTQYF
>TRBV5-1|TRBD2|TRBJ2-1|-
TGCGCCAGCAGCATTGGGGTACCGGGACTAGCGTCGCATGAGCAGTTCTTC
CASSIGVPGLASHEQFF
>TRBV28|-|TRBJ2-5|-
TGTGCCAGCAGTTTCGGAGCTCTCGGGCAGGGGCACGAGACCCAGTACTTC
CASSFGALGQGHETQYF
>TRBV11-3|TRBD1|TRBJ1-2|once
TGTGCCAGCAGCAGGAAGGCGGGACAGCACACCTTC
CASSRKAGQHTF
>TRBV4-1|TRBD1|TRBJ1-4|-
TGCGCCAGCAGCGACCGGGACAGGGCAAATGAAAAACTGTTTTTT
CASSDRDRANEKLFF
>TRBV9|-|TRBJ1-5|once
TGTGCCAGCGGGACACATGATAGCAATCAGCCCCAGCATTTT
CASGTHDSNQPQHF
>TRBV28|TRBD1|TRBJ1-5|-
TGTGCCAGCTCCTACACAGGGGGCAACAATCAGCCCCAGCATTTT
CASSYTGGNNQPQHF
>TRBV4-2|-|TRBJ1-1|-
TGTGCCAGCAGCCAAGATCCCATGGGGATGAACACTGAAGCTTTCTTT
CASSQDPMGMNTEAFF
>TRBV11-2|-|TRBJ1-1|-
TGTGCCAGCAGCTTAGACCTAGGGGAGAACACTGAAGCTTTCTTT
CASSLDLGENTEAFF
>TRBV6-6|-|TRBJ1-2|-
TGTGCCAGCAGTTACCCCGAGGATAACTATGGCTACACCTTC
CASSYPEDNYGYTF
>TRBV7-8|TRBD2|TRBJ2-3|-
TGTGCCAGCAGCTTTAGCGGGAGTACGCAGTATTTT
CASSFSGSTQYF
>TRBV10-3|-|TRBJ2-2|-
TGTGCCATCAGTGAGTCCTCGTTTCCCGGGGAGCTGTTTTTT
CAISESSFPGELFF
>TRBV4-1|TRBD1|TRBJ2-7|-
TGCGCCAGCAGCCAAGAGGACAGGGAGAGGTACGAGCAGTACTTC
CASSQEDRERYEQYF
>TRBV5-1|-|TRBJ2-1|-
TGCGCCAGCAAAGCAGACAATGAGCAGTTCTTC
CASKADNEQFF
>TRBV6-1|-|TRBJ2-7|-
TGTGCCAGCAGTGTGCTACGCGAGCAGTACTTC
CASSVLREQYF
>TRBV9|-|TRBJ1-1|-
TGTGCCAGCAGCCCCCGAAACGAGGAAGCTTTCTTT
CASSPRNEEAFF
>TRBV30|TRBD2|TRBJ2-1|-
TGTGCCTGGAGTGACACCGGGACTAGCAACAATGAGCAGTTCTTC
CAWSDTGTSNNEQFF
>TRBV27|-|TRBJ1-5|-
TGTGCCAGCGGGCAGGGTATGGGGCCCCAGCATTTT
CASGQGMGPQHF
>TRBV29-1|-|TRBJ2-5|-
TGCAGCGTTCGGGGTCCGGGCCAAGAGACCCAGTACTTC
CSVRGPGQETQYF
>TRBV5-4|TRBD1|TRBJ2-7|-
TGTGCCAGCAGCCTACAGGGGGGTGGCGAGCAGTACTTC
CASSLQGGGEQYF
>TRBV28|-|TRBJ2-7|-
TGTGCCAGCAGTTTAAATGGGTTCTACGAGCAGTACTTC
CASSLNGFYEQYF
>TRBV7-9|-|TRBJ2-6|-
TGTGCCAGCAGCTTAGAGGACTCTGGGGCCAACGTCCTGACTTTC
CASSLEDSGANVLTF
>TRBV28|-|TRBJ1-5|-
TGTGCCAGCAGTTTTAATAAGGGGTGGCCCCTAAATCAGCCCCAGCATTTT
CASSFNKGWPLNQPQHF
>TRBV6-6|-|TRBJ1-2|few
TGTGCCAGCACGGCGGAGTTCTATGGCTACACCTTC
CASTAEFYGYTF
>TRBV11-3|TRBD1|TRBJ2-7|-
TGTGCCAGCAGCCTTAACCAGGGGGCCTACGAGCAGTACTTC
CASSLNQGAYEQYF
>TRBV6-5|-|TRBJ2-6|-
TGTGCCAGCCGCATAGGGTCTGGGGCCAACGTCCTGACTTTC
CASRIGSGANVLTF
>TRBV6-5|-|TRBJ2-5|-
TGTGCCAGCAGTTACTCGTTCGGGACGCGAGAGACCCAGTACTTC
CASSYSFGTRETQYF
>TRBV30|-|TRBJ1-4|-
TGTGCCTGGAGTAAAGGGATTAACGGTGAAAAACTGTTTTTT
CAWSKGINGEKLFF
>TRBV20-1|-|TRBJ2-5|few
TGCAGTGCTACCAGAGAGACCCAGTACTTC
CSATRETQYF
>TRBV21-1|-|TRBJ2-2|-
TGTGCCAGCAGCACCCGGGAGCACACCGGGGAGCTGTTTTTT
CASSTREHTGELFF
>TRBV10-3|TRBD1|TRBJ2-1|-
TGTGCCATCAGTTTCGGACAGGTCGGCAATGAGCAGTTCTTC
CAISFGQVGNEQFF
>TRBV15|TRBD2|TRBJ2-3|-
TGTGCCACCAGCAGGGCCCCGGGACTAGCGGGGGTTAGCACAGATACGCAGTATTTT
CATSRAPGLAGVSTDTQYF
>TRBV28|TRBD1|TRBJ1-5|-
TGTGCCAGCAGTCGCCCGGACAGGATAGAGCAGCCCCAGCATTTT
CASSRPDRIEQPQHF
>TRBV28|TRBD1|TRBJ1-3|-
TGTGCCAGCACCCGGACAGGGTTGTTCAGCTCTGGAAACACCATATATTTT
CASTRTGLFSSGNTIYF
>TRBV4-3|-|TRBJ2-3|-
TGCGCCAGCAGCCAAGTATTCACGGACCCCACGGGCACAGATACGCAGTATTTT
CASSQVFTDPTGTDTQYF
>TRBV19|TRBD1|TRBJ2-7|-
TGTGCCAGTAGTTTTGGACAGGGAATGATGTACGAGCAGTACTTC
CASSFGQGMMYEQYF
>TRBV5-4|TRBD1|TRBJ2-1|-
TGTGCCAGCAGCTTGGCAGGGGGCCTCAATGAGCAGTTCTTC
CASSLAGGLNEQFF
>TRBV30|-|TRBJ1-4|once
TGTGCCTGGAGTCGGACAGTTGATGAAAAACTGTTTTTT
CAWSRTVDEKLFF
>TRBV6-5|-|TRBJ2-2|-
TGTGCCAGCAGTTTAGCCGGTACCACCGGGGAGCTGTTTTTT
CASSLAGTTGELFF
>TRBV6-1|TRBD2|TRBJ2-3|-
TGTGCCAGCAGTCTAGCGGGAGGGGACACAGATACGCAGTATTTT
CASSLAGGDTDTQYF
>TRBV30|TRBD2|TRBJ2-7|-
TGTGCCTGGAGTGTGGGGCTAGCGGGCTACGAGCAGTACTTC
CAWSVGLAGYEQYF
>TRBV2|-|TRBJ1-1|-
TGTGCCAGCAGTGTTAGCACTGAAGCTTTCTTT
CASSVSTEAFF
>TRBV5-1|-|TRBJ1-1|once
TGCGCCAGCAGCGGGGGTTCAGATTTGAACACTGAAGCTTTCTTT
CASSGGSDLNTEAFF
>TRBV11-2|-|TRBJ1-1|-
TGTGCCAGCAGCTTAGGGACAGAGAACACTGAAGCTTTCTTT
CASSLGTENTEAFF
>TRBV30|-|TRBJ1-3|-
TGTGCCTGGAGTTTCCTCGGGGGGCGAGGAAACACCATATATTTT
CAWSFLGGRGNTIYF
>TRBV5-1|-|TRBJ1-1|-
TGCGCCAGCAGTCGCGGCACGGCGAACACTGAAGCTTTCTTT
CASSRGTANTEAFF
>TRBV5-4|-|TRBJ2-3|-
TGTGCCAGCAGCTTGCCAGGGGGGGATACGCAGTATTTT
CASSLPGGDTQYF
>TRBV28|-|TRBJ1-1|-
TGTGCCAGCAGTTTTCACACCGGGGAGAACACTGAAGCTTTCTTT
CASSFHTGENTEAFF
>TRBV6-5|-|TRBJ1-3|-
TGTGCCAGCAGTTACTCGACAGACCACTCTGGAAACACCATATATTTT
CASSYSTDHSGNTIYF
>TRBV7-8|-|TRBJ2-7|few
TGTGCCAGCAGTTCATTGTTCCCAGAGCAGTACTTC
CASSSLFPEQYF
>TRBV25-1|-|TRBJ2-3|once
TGTGCCAGCTCCTCCTTTGGTGGGGATAGCACAGATACGCAGTATTTT
CASSSFGGDSTDTQYF
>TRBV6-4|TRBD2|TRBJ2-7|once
TGTGCCAGCGAGGTGGTTGCGGGAGGGCCTTACGAGCAGTACTTC
CASEVVAGGPYEQYF
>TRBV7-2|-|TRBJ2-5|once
TGTGCCAGCAGCTTAGCTTCAGGTAGCGGAGAGACCCAGTACTTC
CASSLASGSGETQYF